This TCR beta chain was captured by sequencing in a study of cytomegalovirus exposure and HLA in healthy donors. General study points: The dataset shows that most TCR sequences were rare, while some public TCRs occurred in many donors.

In this sample, this clone turned up a few times. Its specificity is unknown. Libraries were prepared by immunoSEQ multiplex PCR; TCRdb keeps only in-frame clonotypes and omits some of them. Found here are 150,000 to 200,000 clones, about 85% of them singletons; the top ten hold about a sixth. The donors belonged to the 120-subject validation cohort, separate from the approximately 670-subject first cohort. This CDR3 is 15 amino acids long. V was shortened by 1 base and J by 2 bases, with 12 bases between the two germline ends. Germline V lookup: CDR1 SGHAT, CDR2 FQNNGV. This chain links TRBV11-2 with TRBJ2-7; weak D call: TRBD2 (6 bases). Sequenced: PBMCs. This sequence was found in a young man in good health and CMV-seropositive. The CDR3 loop is CASSLVGSGTYEQYF. CDR3 nucleotides: TGTGCCAGCAGCTTAGTGGGTAGCGGTACCTACGAGCAGTACTTC.